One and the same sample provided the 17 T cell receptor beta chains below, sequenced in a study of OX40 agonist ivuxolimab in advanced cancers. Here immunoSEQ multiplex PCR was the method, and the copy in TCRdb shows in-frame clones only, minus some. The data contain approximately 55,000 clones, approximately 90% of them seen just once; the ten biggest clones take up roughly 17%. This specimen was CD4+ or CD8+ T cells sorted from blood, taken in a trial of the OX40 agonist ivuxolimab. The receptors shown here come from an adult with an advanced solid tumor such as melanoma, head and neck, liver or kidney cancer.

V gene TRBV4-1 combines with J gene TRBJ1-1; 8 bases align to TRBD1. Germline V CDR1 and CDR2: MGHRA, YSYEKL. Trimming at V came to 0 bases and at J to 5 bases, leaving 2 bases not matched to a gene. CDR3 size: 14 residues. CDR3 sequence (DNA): TGCGCCAGCAGCCAAGAACAGGGGGGGACTGAAGCTTTCTTT. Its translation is CASSQEQGGTEAFF.

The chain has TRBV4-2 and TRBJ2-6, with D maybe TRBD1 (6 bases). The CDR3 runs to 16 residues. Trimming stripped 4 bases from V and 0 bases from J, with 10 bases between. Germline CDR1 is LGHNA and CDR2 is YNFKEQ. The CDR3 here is CASSRSRGSGANVLTF. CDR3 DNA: TGTGCCAGCAGCCGAAGCAGGGGCTCTGGGGCCAACGTCCTGACTTTC.

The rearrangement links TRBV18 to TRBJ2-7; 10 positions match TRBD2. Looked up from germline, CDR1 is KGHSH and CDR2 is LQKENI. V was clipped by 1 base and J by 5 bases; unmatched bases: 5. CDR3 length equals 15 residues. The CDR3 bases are TGTGCCAGCTCACCACTATCTAGCGGGAGCAACGAGCAGTACTTC. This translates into CASSPLSSGSNEQYF.

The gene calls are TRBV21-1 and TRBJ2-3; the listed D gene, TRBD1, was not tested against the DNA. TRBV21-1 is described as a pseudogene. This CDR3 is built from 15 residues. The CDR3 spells CASSHRTVITDTQYF. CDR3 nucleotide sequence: TGTGCCAGCAGCCATAGGACAGTAATCACAGATACGCAGTATTTT.

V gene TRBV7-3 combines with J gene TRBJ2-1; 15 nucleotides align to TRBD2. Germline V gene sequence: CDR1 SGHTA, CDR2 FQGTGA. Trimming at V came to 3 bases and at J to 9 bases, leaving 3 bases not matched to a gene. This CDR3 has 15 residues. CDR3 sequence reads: CASSFGLAGGGEQFF. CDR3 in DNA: TGTGCCAGCAGCTTCGGACTAGCGGGAGGGGGTGAGCAGTTCTTC.

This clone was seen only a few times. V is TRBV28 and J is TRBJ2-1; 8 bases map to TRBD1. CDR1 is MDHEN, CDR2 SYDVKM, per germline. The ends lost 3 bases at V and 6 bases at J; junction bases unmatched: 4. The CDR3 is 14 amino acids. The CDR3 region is CASSLSQGANEQFF. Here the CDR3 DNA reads TGTGCCAGCAGTTTGTCTCAGGGGGCCAATGAGCAGTTCTTC.

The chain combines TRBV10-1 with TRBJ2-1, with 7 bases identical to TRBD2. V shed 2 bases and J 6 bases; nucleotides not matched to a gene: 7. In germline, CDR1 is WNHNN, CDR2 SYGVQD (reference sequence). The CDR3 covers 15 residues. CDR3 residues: CASSERAGVGNEQFF. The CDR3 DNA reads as TGCGCCAGCAGTGAGAGGGCGGGAGTGGGCAATGAGCAGTTCTTC.

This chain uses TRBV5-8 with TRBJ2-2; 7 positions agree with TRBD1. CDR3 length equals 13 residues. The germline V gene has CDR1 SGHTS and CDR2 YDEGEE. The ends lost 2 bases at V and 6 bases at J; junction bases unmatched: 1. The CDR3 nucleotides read TGTGCCAGCAGCTTCACAGGGGCCGGGGAGCTGTTTTTT. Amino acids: CASSFTGAGELFF. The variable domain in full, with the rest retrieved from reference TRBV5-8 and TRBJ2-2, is EAGVTQSPTHLIKTRGQQATLRCSPISGHTSVYWYQQALGLGLQFLLWYDEGEERNRGNFPPRFSGRQFPNYSSELNVNALELEDSALYLCASSFTGAGELFFGEGSRLTVL.

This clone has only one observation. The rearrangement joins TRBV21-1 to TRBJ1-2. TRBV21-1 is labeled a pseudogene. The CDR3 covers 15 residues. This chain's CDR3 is CASSKQPRFIYGYTF. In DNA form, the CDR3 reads TGTGCCAGCAGCAAACAGCCCCGCTTTATCTATGGCTACACCTTC.

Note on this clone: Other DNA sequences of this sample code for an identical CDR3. CDR3 sequence (DNA): TGCAGTGCTAAAAACACTGAAGCTTTCTTT. It translates to CSAKNTEAFF. This chain uses TRBV20-1 with TRBJ1-1; D is unresolved. The CDR3 runs 10 residues. Trimming took off 4 bases at V and 2 bases at J, with 2 bases between the two ends. In germline, CDR1 is DFQATT, CDR2 SNEGSKA (reference sequence).

CDR3 loop: CASSYSDGVPYEQYF. CDR3 coding DNA: TGTGCCAGCAGTTACTCCGACGGGGTTCCCTACGAGCAGTACTTC. The chain joins TRBV6-6 to TRBJ2-7, with D possibly being TRBD2 (5 bases). The germline CDR1 and CDR2 sequences are MNHNY and SVGAGI (reference sequence). V dropped 0 bases and J dropped 2 bases, with 11 bases sitting between them. The CDR3 contains 15 residues.

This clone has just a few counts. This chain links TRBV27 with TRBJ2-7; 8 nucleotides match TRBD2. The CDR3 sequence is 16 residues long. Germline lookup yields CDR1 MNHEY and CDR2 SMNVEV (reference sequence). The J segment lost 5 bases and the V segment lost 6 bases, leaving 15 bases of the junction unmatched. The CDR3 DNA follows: TGTGCCAGCAGGTTTCGTGGGACGGGAGGGCCCAACGAGCAGTACTTC. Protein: CASRFRGTGGPNEQYF.

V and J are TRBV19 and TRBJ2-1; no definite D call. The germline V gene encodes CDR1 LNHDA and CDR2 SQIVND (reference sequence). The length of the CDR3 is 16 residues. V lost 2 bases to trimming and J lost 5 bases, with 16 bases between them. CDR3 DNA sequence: TGTGCCAGTAGTATAAATGAGAAAACACCCAACAATGAGCAGTTCTTC. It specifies CASSINEKTPNNEQFF.

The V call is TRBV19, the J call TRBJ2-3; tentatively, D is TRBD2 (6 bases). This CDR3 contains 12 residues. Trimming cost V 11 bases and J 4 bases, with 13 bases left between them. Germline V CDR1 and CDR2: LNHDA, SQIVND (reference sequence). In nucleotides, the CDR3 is TGTGCCTGCCTAGGAGGGGCAGATACGCAGTATTTT. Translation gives CACLGGADTQYF.

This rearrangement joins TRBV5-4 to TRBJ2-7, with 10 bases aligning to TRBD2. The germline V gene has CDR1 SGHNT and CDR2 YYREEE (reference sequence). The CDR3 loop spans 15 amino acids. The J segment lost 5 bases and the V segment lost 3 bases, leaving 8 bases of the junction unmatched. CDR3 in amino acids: CASSWKREGLDEQYF. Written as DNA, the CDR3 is TGTGCCAGCAGCTGGAAGCGGGAGGGCCTCGACGAGCAGTACTTC.

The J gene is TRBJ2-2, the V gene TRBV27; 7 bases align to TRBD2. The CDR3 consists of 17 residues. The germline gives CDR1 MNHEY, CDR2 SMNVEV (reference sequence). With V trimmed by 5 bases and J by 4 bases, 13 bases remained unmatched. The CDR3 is CASSLGLGGGSTGELFF. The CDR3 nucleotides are TGTGCCAGCAGTCTCGGGCTTGGGGGGGGGAGCACCGGGGAGCTGTTTTTT.

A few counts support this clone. The CDR3 DNA follows: TGTGCCAGCAGTTACCGGGGCGCAGGCCCTGAAGCTTTCTTT. Its protein is CASSYRGAGPEAFF. The rearrangement links TRBV6-5 to TRBJ1-1; possibly TRBD1 for D (5 bases). Looked up from germline, CDR1 is MNHEY and CDR2 is SVGAGI. V was trimmed by 2 bases and J by 6 bases, leaving 13 bases between them. The CDR3 totals 14 residues.